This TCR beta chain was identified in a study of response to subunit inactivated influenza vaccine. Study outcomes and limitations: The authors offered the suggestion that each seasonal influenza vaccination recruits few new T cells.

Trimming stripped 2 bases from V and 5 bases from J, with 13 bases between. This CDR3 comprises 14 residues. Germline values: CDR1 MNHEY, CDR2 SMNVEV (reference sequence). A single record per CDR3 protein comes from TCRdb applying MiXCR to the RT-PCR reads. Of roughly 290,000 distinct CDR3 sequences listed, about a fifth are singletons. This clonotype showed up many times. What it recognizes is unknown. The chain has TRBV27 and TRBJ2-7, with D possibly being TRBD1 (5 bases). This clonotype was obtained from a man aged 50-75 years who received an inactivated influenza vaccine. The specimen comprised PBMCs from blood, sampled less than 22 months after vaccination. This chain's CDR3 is CASSLGTGANEQYF. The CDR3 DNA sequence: TGTGCCAGCAGTTTAGGCACAGGAGCGAACGAGCAGTACTTC.